The clone carrying this T cell receptor (beta chain) was detected once. The sample originates from a study of control samples from healthy donors and cancer patients. Profiled with immunoSEQ multiplex PCR; TCRdb holds only in-frame clones, not every one. The data hold 150,000 to 200,000 clones, with 80% to 95% observed a single time. The sequence was obtained from a woman aged 55-69 years in good health. Sequencing used blood.

CDR3 DNA sequence: TGTGCCAGCAGTTACTCGAGGTTTGGGGTGGAGACCCAGTACTTC. Its protein product is CASSYSRFGVETQYF. V usage is TRBV6-5 and J usage is TRBJ2-5; D is uncertain. This CDR3 is built from 15 residues. Trimming stripped 0 bases from V and 5 bases from J, with 13 bases between. Germline V CDR1 and CDR2: MNHEY, SVGAGI.